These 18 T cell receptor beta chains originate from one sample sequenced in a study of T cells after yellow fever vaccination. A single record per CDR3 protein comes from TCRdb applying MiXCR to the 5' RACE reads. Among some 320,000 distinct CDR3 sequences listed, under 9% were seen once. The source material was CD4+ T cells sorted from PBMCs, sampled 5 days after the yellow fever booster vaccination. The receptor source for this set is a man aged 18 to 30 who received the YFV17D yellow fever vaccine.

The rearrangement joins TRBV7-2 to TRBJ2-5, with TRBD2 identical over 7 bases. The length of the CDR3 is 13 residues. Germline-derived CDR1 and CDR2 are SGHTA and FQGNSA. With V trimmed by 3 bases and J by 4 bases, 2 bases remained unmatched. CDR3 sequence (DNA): TGTGCCAGCAGCTTTACTAGCGCAGAGACCCAGTACTTC. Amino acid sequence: CASSFTSAETQYF. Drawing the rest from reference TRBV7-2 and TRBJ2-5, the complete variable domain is GAGVSQSPSNKVTEKGKDVELRCDPISGHTALYWYRQSLGQGLEFLIYFQGNSAPDKSGLPSDRFSAERTGGSVSTLTIQRTQQEDSAVYLCASSFTSAETQYFGPGTRLLVL.

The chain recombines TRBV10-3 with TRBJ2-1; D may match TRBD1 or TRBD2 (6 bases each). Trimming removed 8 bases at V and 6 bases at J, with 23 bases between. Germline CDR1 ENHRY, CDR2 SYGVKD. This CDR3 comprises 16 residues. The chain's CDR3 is CAILGGGVPRGNEQFF. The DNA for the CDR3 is TGTGCCATCCTAGGAGGGGGTGTCCCACGGGGCAATGAGCAGTTCTTC.

CDR3 in amino acids: CASSLGAAGWNTEAFF. CDR3 coding DNA: TGCGCCAGCAGCTTGGGAGCCGCAGGCTGGAACACTGAAGCTTTCTTT. The chain links TRBV5-1 to TRBJ1-1; D not certain. V lost 0 bases to trimming and J lost 1 base, with 13 bases between them. The length of the CDR3 is 16 residues. Germline V CDR1 and CDR2: SGHRS, YFSETQ.

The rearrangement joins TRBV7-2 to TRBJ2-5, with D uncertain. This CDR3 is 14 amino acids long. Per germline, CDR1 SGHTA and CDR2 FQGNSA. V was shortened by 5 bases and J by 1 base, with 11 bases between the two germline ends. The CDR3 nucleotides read TGTGCCAGCAGCCCCAGTTGGGGCCAAGAGACCCAGTACTTC. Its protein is CASSPSWGQETQYF.

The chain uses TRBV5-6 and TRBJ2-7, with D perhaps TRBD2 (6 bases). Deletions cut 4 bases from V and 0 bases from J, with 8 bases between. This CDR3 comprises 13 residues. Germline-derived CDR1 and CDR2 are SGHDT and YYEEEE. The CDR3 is CASSRGLSYEQYF. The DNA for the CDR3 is TGTGCCAGCAGCCGGGGACTCTCCTACGAGCAGTACTTC.

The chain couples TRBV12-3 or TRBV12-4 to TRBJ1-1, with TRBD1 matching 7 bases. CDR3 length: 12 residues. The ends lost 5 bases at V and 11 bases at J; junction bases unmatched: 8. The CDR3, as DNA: TGTGCCAGCAGTCCTCACAGGGGAGGTGCTTTCTTT. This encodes CASSPHRGGAFF.

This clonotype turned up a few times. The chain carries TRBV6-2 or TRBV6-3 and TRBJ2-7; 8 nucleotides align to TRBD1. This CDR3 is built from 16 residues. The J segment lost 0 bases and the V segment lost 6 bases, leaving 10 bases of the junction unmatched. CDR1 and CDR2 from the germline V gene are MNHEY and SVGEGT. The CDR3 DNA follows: TGTGCCAGCAGCCGACAGGGGACTCGTAGCTCCTACGAGCAGTACGTC. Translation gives CASSRQGTRSSYEQYV.

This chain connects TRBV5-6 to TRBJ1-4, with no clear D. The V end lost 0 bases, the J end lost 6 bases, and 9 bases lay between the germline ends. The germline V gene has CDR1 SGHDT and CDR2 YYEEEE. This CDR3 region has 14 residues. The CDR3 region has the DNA TGTGCCAGCAGCTTGGGCACCGAAGATGAAAAACTGTTTTTT. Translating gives CASSLGTEDEKLFF.

CDR3 region: CASSQSSGSSTDTQYF. DNA for the CDR3: TGCGCCAGCAGCCAATCTAGCGGTTCTAGCACAGATACGCAGTATTTT. The rearrangement uses TRBV4-3 and TRBJ2-3; TRBD2 matches at 7 bases. Germline V lookup: CDR1 LGHNA, CDR2 YSLEER. The CDR3 is 16 amino acids. V was pared by 2 bases and J by 0 bases, with 5 bases of the junction left unmatched.

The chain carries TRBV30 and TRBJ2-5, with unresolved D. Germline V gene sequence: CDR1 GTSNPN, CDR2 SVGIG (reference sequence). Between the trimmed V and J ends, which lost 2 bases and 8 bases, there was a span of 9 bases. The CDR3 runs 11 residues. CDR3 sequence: CAWSNPGTQYF. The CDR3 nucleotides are TGTGCCTGGAGTAATCCAGGTACCCAGTACTTC.

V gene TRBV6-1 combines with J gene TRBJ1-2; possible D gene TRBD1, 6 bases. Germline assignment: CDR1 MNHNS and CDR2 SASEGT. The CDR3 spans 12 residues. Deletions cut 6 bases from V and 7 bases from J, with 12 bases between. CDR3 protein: CASSTQGTGYTF. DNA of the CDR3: TGTGCCAGCAGCACACAGGGAACTGGCTACACCTTC.

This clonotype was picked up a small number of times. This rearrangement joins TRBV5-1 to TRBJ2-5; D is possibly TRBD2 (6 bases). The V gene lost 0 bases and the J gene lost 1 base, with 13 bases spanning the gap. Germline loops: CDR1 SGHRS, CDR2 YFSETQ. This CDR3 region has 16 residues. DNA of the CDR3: TGCGCCAGCAGCTTGGAATCAGGGAGGTCCCAAGAGACCCAGTACTTC. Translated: CASSLESGRSQETQYF. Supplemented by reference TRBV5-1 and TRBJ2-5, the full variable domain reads KAGVTQTPRYLIKTRGQQVTLSCSPISGHRSVSWYQQTPGQGLQFLFEYFSETQRNKGNFPGRFSGRQFSNSRSEMNVSTLELGDSALYLCASSLESGRSQETQYFGPGTRLLVL.

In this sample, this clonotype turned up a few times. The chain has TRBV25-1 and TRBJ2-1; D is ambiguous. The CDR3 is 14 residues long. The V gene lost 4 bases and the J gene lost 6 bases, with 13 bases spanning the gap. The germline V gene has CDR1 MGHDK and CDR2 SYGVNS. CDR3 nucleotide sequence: TGTGCCAGCAGTGCCTTCTCCGGACCCAATGAGCAGTTCTTC. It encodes CASSAFSGPNEQFF.

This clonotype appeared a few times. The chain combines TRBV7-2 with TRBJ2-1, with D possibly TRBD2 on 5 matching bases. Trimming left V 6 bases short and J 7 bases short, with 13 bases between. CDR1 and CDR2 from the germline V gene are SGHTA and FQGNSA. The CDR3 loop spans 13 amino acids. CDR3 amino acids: CASRKVGENEQFF. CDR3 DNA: TGTGCCAGCAGAAAAGTGGGAGAAAATGAGCAGTTCTTC.

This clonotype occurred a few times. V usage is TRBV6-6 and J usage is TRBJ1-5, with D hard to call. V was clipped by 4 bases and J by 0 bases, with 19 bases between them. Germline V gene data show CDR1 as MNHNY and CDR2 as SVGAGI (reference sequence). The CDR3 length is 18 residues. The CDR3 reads CASSSRVVITLSNQPQHF. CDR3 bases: TGTGCCAGCAGTTCTAGGGTGGTGATAACCCTTAGCAATCAGCCCCAGCATTTT.

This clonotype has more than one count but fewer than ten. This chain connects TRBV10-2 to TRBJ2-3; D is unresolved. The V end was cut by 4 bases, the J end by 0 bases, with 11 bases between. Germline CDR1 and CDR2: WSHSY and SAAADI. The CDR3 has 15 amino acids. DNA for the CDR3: TGCGCCAGCAGTGTCGAGAGAGTTAGCACAGATACGCAGTATTTT. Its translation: CASSVERVSTDTQYF.

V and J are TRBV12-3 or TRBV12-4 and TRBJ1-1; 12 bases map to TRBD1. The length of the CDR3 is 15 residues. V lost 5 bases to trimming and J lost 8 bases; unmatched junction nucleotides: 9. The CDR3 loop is CASSLPGTGGAEAFF. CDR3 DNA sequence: TGTGCCAGCAGTCTGCCCGGGACAGGGGGCGCGGAAGCTTTCTTT.

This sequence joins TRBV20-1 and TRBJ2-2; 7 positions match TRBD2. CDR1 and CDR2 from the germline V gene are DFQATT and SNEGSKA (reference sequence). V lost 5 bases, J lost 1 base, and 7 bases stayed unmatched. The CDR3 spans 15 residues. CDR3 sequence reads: CSARRSGGNTGELFF. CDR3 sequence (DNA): TGCAGTGCTCGACGGTCGGGGGGGAACACCGGGGAGCTGTTTTTT.